The 14 T cell receptor beta chains below come from one sample, sequenced in a study of blood T cell repertoires in COVID-19. Profiled with immunoSEQ multiplex PCR; TCRdb holds only in-frame clones, not every one. The repertoire includes 130,000 to 150,000 clones, approximately 85% of them detected once, and about 2.8% sits in the top ten. The sample was peripheral blood. The receptors were gathered from a human donor with acute or convalescent COVID-19. The donor label of this sample is uncertain.

V and J are TRBV7-2 and TRBJ2-3, with 8 bases that match TRBD2. J lost 6 bases, V lost 1 base, and 6 bases had no gene match. Germline-derived CDR1 and CDR2 are SGHTA and FQGNSA. The CDR3 is 15 residues long. The CDR3 DNA reads TGTGCCAGCAGCTTAGTACGGGGGGGCCAGGATACGCAGTATTTT. This sequence encodes CASSLVRGGQDTQYF.

The J gene is TRBJ2-1, the V gene TRBV18; the D is unclear. The CDR3 covers 13 residues. CDR1 is KGHSH, CDR2 LQKENI, per germline. Trimming removed 4 bases at V and 7 bases at J, with 11 bases between. The CDR3 loop is CASSRSMENEQFF. CDR3 nucleotides: TGTGCCAGCTCACGATCGATGGAGAATGAGCAGTTCTTC.

The chain uses TRBV4-3 and TRBJ1-2; D not certain. The germline gives CDR1 LGHNA, CDR2 YSLEER. Trimming pared 3 bases from V and 4 bases from J, leaving 21 bases between. The CDR3 is 17 amino acids. CDR3 amino acids: CASSQDSPSTGTYGYTF. Written as DNA, the CDR3 is TGCGCCAGCAGCCAGGACTCCCCCTCCACGGGTACCTATGGCTACACCTTC.

The V and J genes are TRBV19 and TRBJ1-4; no definite D call. Germline-derived CDR1 and CDR2 are LNHDA and SQIVND (reference sequence). Trimming took 6 bases from V and 1 from J, leaving 9 bases between them. The CDR3 loop spans 14 amino acids. CDR3 DNA sequence: TGTGCCAGTAGCGACGGAGGAACTAATGAAAAACTGTTTTTT. It specifies CASSDGGTNEKLFF.

The chain has TRBV4-2 and TRBJ1-1, with 7 bases aligning to TRBD1. V lost 1 base, J lost 3 bases, and 11 bases stayed unmatched. Germline loops: CDR1 LGHNA, CDR2 YNFKEQ. The CDR3 runs 17 residues. The CDR3 here is CASSQASGQVLHTEAFF. The CDR3 DNA sequence: TGTGCCAGCAGCCAAGCCTCCGGACAGGTTTTGCACACTGAAGCTTTCTTT.

CDR3 amino acids: CASSINRGLNQPQHF. The DNA for the CDR3 is TGTGCCAGTAGCATAAACAGGGGGCTTAATCAGCCCCAGCATTTT. The rearrangement links TRBV19 to TRBJ1-5; TRBD1 agrees at 9 bases. This CDR3 spans 15 amino acids. V shed 6 bases and J 4 bases; nucleotides not matched to a gene: 7. Germline V lookup: CDR1 LNHDA, CDR2 SQIVND (reference sequence). Using reference TRBV19 and TRBJ1-5 for the parts outside the CDR3, the full variable domain is DGGITQSPKYLFRKEGQNVTLSCEQNLNHDAMYWYRQDPGQGLRLIYYSQIVNDFQKGDIAEGYSVSREKKESFPLTVTSAQKNPTAFYLCASSINRGLNQPQHFGDGTRLSIL.

V usage is TRBV14 and J usage is TRBJ1-2; a possible D gene is TRBD1 (6 bases). Trimming shortened V by 4 bases and J by 8 bases, and 14 bases separated the two germline ends. This CDR3 contains 13 residues. The V gene's germline CDR1 is SGHDN and CDR2 FVKESK. CDR3 amino acids: CASSPTGPGGYTF. In DNA, the CDR3 is TGTGCCAGCAGCCCCACAGGGCCCGGAGGCTACACCTTC.

The rearrangement links TRBV3-1 (or the pseudogene TRBV3-2) to TRBJ1-1; perhaps TRBD1 as D (5 bases). Germline loops: CDR1 LGHDT, CDR2 YNNKEL (reference sequence). The CDR3 consists of 14 residues. V gave up 2 bases and J gave up 5 bases, with 12 bases separating them. The CDR3 DNA reads TGTGCCAGCAGCCAAAAGGCGGGGGGGACTGAAGCTTTCTTT. Protein: CASSQKAGGTEAFF.

The chain links TRBV5-1 to TRBJ2-3; 9 nucleotides match TRBD2. This CDR3 has 15 amino acids. Germline CDR1 and CDR2: SGHRS and YFSETQ. V shed 0 bases, J shed 4 bases, and the junction held 3 bases outside the gene matches. The CDR3 DNA sequence: TGCGCCAGCAGCTTGGCGCTAGCGGGGTCAGATACGCAGTATTTT. Translating it yields CASSLALAGSDTQYF.

This clone was observed once. This chain joins TRBV13 and TRBJ2-3; the match to TRBD2 covers 8 bases. J lost 4 bases, V lost 1 base, and 4 bases had no gene match. Germline V gives CDR1 PRHDT, CDR2 FYEKMQ (reference sequence). The CDR3 is made up of 15 amino acids. DNA for the CDR3: TGTGCCAGCAGCTTAGCCGGGGGGGTCGCAGATACGCAGTATTTT. Amino acids: CASSLAGGVADTQYF.

J is TRBJ2-7 and V is TRBV5-4, with D tentatively TRBD2 (5 bases). The CDR3 extends over 13 amino acids. V was pared by 1 base and J by 7 bases, with 12 bases between. The germline CDR1 and CDR2 sequences are SGHNT and YYREEE (reference sequence). CDR3 sequence (DNA): TGTGCCAGCAGCTTGAACCCGACGGGGGAGCAGTACGTC. This codes for CASSLNPTGEQYV.

This chain uses TRBV3-1 (or the pseudogene TRBV3-2) with TRBJ2-6, with a tentative D call TRBD2 (6 bases). The CDR3 covers 20 residues. The germline gives CDR1 LGHDT, CDR2 YNNKEL (reference sequence). Deletions cut 4 bases from V and 0 bases from J, with 22 bases between. The CDR3 DNA follows: TGTGCCAGCAGCCCCCTTCCGGGGGACCCCGGTCACTCTGGGGCCAACGTCCTGACTTTC. This encodes CASSPLPGDPGHSGANVLTF.

This clone was recorded only once. This chain uses TRBV7-2 with TRBJ2-1, with 7 bases fitting TRBD1. Looked up from germline, CDR1 is SGHTA and CDR2 is FQGNSA. This CDR3 region has 17 residues. V lost 5 bases and J lost 4; bases outside the gene matches: 14. The CDR3 coding sequence is TGTGCCAGCAGCAGGCCAGCGACAGGGCCGAAATACAATGAGCAGTTCTTC. Translation: CASSRPATGPKYNEQFF.

This clone appeared once. The J gene is TRBJ1-1, the V gene TRBV11-2, with TRBD1 matching 8 bases. The germline V gene has CDR1 SGHAT and CDR2 FQNNGV. The V segment lost 2 bases and the J segment 6 bases; nucleotides outside the gene matches: 8. The CDR3 runs to 15 residues. CDR3 DNA: TGTGCCAGCAGCTTAATACAGGGGGATTTCTCTGAAGCTTTCTTT. This gives the protein CASSLIQGDFSEAFF.